These 3 T cell receptor beta chains originate from one sample sequenced in a study of blood T cells in healthy people across ages. The authors ran a second PCR of about 6 to 11 cycles using a sample-barcoded 5' primer and a J-beta primer mix. TCRdb redid the calling of the 5' RACE reads with MiXCR, one entry per CDR3 protein. Of some 1,800,000 distinct CDR3 sequences listed, about two fifths were seen once; the top ten hold about 21%. The sequenced sample was blood. Source of these receptors: a human donor in good health.

The chain is built from TRBV29-1 and TRBJ2-1, with TRBD1 as a possible D gene (8 bases). The V and J ends lost 4 bases and 6 bases respectively, with 16 bases between them. The CDR3 has 14 amino acids. Germline loops: CDR1 SQVTM, CDR2 ANQGSEA. The chain's CDR3 is CSVVGQGGTNEQFF. CDR3 nucleotide sequence: TGCAGCGTTGTAGGACAGGGAGGGACCAATGAGCAGTTCTTC.

The chain has TRBV27 and TRBJ2-6; D unclear. CDR1 MNHEY and CDR2 SMNVEV come from the germline V gene (reference sequence). The CDR3 loop spans 15 amino acids. The V end lost 6 bases, the J end lost 2 bases, and 11 bases lay between the germline ends. The DNA of the CDR3 is TGTGCCAGCAGCTTTTTGGGTACTGGGGCCAACGTCCTGACTTTC. Encoded protein: CASSFLGTGANVLTF. The variable domain in full, with the rest retrieved from reference TRBV27 and TRBJ2-6, is EAQVTQNPRYLITVTGKKLTVTCSQNMNHEYMSWYRQDPGLGLRQIYYSMNVEVTDKGDVPEGYKVSRKEKRNFPLILESPSPNQTSLYFCASSFLGTGANVLTFGAGSRLTVL.

This clonotype turned up a few times. The chain employs TRBV4-1 and TRBJ2-4, with TRBD1 identical over 9 bases. The end of the DNA fits TRBJ2-7 better, so the J call may be wrong. The CDR3 loop spans 16 amino acids. The germline V gene encodes CDR1 MGHRA and CDR2 YSYEKL. The CDR3 loop reads CASSQPGQGKHYEQYF. DNA of the CDR3: TGCGCCAGCAGCCAGCCTGGACAGGGGAAACACTACGAGCAGTACTTC.